This is a list of T cell receptor beta chains from one sample in a study of blood T cell repertoires in COVID-19. The assay was immunoSEQ multiplex PCR, and TCRdb's table has in-frame clones only and misses some. There are 150,000 or so clones in the sample; approximately 83% occur only once, and 3% to 3.5% lies in the top ten. The sequenced sample consisted of peripheral blood. These receptors came from a woman aged 80 or older with acute or convalescent COVID-19. The CDR3 runs from the conserved cysteine through the conserved F or W. The D gene is left open where the match is weak. Size values are once, few and many counts, or a class for expanded clones, and some rows have none.

d_call: TRBD2
v_call: TRBV10-3
clone_size: NA
cdr3_length: 16
j_call: TRBJ2-3
cdr3_aa: CAISGPLAGGTDTQYF
cdr3_nt: TGTGCCATCAGTGGGCCACTAGCGGGGGGGACAGATACGCAGTATTTT

d_call: NA
v_call: TRBV6-1
clone_size: NA
cdr3_length: 14
j_call: TRBJ2-4
cdr3_aa: CASRLGEAKNIQYF
cdr3_nt: TGTGCCAGCAGATTAGGGGAAGCCAAAAACATTCAGTACTTC

d_call: TRBD1
v_call: TRBV6-6
clone_size: once
cdr3_length: 19
j_call: TRBJ2-3
cdr3_aa: CASSFHSPGQGWQRDTQYF
cdr3_nt: TGTGCCAGCAGCTTTCATTCACCGGGACAGGGGTGGCAAAGGGATACGCAGTATTTT

d_call: NA
v_call: TRBV12-3/TRBV12-4
clone_size: few
cdr3_length: 12
j_call: TRBJ2-5
cdr3_aa: CASSTILGTQYF
cdr3_nt: TGTGCCAGCAGTACAATCCTAGGGACCCAGTACTTC

d_call: NA
v_call: TRBV5-4
clone_size: NA
cdr3_length: 15
j_call: TRBJ2-7
cdr3_aa: CASSVTGKPSYEQYF
cdr3_nt: TGTGCCAGCAGCGTTACCGGGAAACCCTCCTACGAGCAGTACTTC

d_call: NA
v_call: TRBV27
clone_size: NA
cdr3_length: 13
j_call: TRBJ1-1
cdr3_aa: CASSSGKGTEAFF
cdr3_nt: TGTGCCAGCAGTTCAGGGAAGGGCACTGAAGCTTTCTTT

d_call: NA
v_call: TRBV5-4
clone_size: NA
cdr3_length: 15
j_call: TRBJ2-5
cdr3_aa: CASSPPGHLTETQYF
cdr3_nt: TGTGCCAGCAGCCCGCCGGGACACTTAACGGAGACCCAGTACTTC

d_call: NA
v_call: TRBV6-6
clone_size: NA
cdr3_length: 14
j_call: TRBJ1-4
cdr3_aa: CASSYTRAWEKLFF
cdr3_nt: TGTGCCAGCAGTTACACAAGAGCGTGGGAAAAACTGTTTTTT

d_call: TRBD2
v_call: TRBV9
clone_size: NA
cdr3_length: 18
j_call: TRBJ2-5
cdr3_aa: CASSVPRGTSGGRETQYF
cdr3_nt: TGTGCCAGCAGCGTGCCCCGAGGGACTAGCGGGGGGCGGGAGACCCAGTACTTC

d_call: TRBD2
v_call: TRBV27
clone_size: NA
cdr3_length: 16
j_call: TRBJ2-2
cdr3_aa: CASSFGRGVNTGELFF
cdr3_nt: TGTGCCAGCAGTTTCGGGCGGGGGGTGAACACCGGGGAGCTGTTTTTT

d_call: TRBD1
v_call: TRBV18
clone_size: NA
cdr3_length: 15
j_call: TRBJ1-5
cdr3_aa: CASSRGTVWDQPQHF
cdr3_nt: TGTGCCAGCTCACGGGGGACAGTATGGGATCAGCCCCAGCATTTT

d_call: TRBD1
v_call: TRBV4-1
clone_size: few
cdr3_length: 15
j_call: TRBJ1-2
cdr3_aa: CASSHPRQGGRGYTF
cdr3_nt: TGCGCCAGCAGCCACCCTAGACAGGGGGGTCGCGGCTACACCTTC

d_call: TRBD1
v_call: TRBV5-4
clone_size: NA
cdr3_length: 14
j_call: TRBJ1-1
cdr3_aa: CASSPPDRATEAFF
cdr3_nt: TGTGCCAGCAGCCCGCCGGACAGGGCCACTGAAGCTTTCTTT

d_call: TRBD1
v_call: TRBV30
clone_size: NA
cdr3_length: 14
j_call: TRBJ1-2
cdr3_aa: CAWTYGQGLEGYTF
cdr3_nt: TGTGCCTGGACCTACGGACAGGGGTTAGAGGGCTACACCTTC

d_call: NA
v_call: TRBV21-1
clone_size: few
cdr3_length: 12
j_call: TRBJ2-7
cdr3_aa: CAQVALRREQYF
cdr3_nt: TGTGCCCAGGTGGCTCTAAGACGGGAGCAGTACTTC

d_call: NA
v_call: TRBV4-1
clone_size: NA
cdr3_length: 15
j_call: TRBJ1-6
cdr3_aa: CASSQGRGGNSPLHF
cdr3_nt: TGCGCCAGCAGCCAAGGGAGAGGAGGGAATTCACCCCTCCACTTT

d_call: TRBD1
v_call: TRBV5-1
clone_size: NA
cdr3_length: 13
j_call: TRBJ1-2
cdr3_aa: CASSATGEYGYTF
cdr3_nt: TGCGCCAGCAGCGCGACAGGGGAATACGGCTACACCTTC

d_call: NA
v_call: TRBV4-2
clone_size: NA
cdr3_length: 12
j_call: TRBJ1-1
cdr3_aa: CASRDLGGEAFF
cdr3_nt: TGTGCCAGCAGAGACTTAGGGGGTGAAGCTTTCTTT

d_call: TRBD2
v_call: TRBV27
clone_size: NA
cdr3_length: 17
j_call: TRBJ2-3
cdr3_aa: CASSPSGRTGGKDTQYF
cdr3_nt: TGTGCCAGCAGTCCCTCCGGAAGGACGGGGGGGAAAGATACGCAGTATTTT

d_call: NA
v_call: TRBV19
clone_size: once
cdr3_length: 12
j_call: TRBJ1-4
cdr3_aa: CASTGEGEKLFF
cdr3_nt: TGTGCCAGTACCGGGGAGGGTGAAAAACTGTTTTTT

d_call: TRBD1
v_call: TRBV27
clone_size: few
cdr3_length: 16
j_call: TRBJ1-3
cdr3_aa: CASSPLRDRILNTIYF
cdr3_nt: TGTGCCAGCAGTCCCCTCCGGGACAGGATACTAAACACCATATATTTT

d_call: NA
v_call: TRBV15
clone_size: NA
cdr3_length: 12
j_call: TRBJ2-1
cdr3_aa: CATSKGDNEQFF
cdr3_nt: TGTGCCACCAGCAAAGGGGACAATGAGCAGTTCTTC

d_call: TRBD2
v_call: TRBV10-3
clone_size: few
cdr3_length: 18
j_call: TRBJ2-1
cdr3_aa: CAISGLAGGSASYNEQFF
cdr3_nt: TGTGCCATCAGTGGACTAGCGGGGGGTAGTGCTTCCTACAATGAGCAGTTCTTC

d_call: NA
v_call: TRBV21-1
clone_size: NA
cdr3_length: 19
j_call: TRBJ2-7
cdr3_aa: CASSKGTGRVYPSSYEQYF
cdr3_nt: TGTGCCAGCAGCAAAGGAACAGGGAGGGTTTATCCTAGCTCCTACGAGCAGTACTTC

d_call: TRBD1
v_call: TRBV3-1/TRBV3-2
clone_size: NA
cdr3_length: 15
j_call: TRBJ1-1
cdr3_aa: CASSLATGLNTEAFF
cdr3_nt: TGTGCCAGCAGCCTCGCGACAGGGTTGAACACTGAAGCTTTCTTT

d_call: NA
v_call: TRBV6-6
clone_size: NA
cdr3_length: 15
j_call: TRBJ1-5
cdr3_aa: CASSFPGETDQPQHF
cdr3_nt: TGTGCCAGCAGTTTCCCAGGGGAGACGGATCAGCCCCAGCATTTT

d_call: TRBD1
v_call: TRBV18
clone_size: NA
cdr3_length: 12
j_call: TRBJ2-7
cdr3_aa: CASSRQGYEQYF
cdr3_nt: TGTGCCAGCTCACGACAGGGATATGAGCAGTACTTC

d_call: NA
v_call: TRBV7-3
clone_size: NA
cdr3_length: 12
j_call: TRBJ2-1
cdr3_aa: CASSIPLGIQFF
cdr3_nt: TGTGCCAGCAGCATACCACTGGGCATTCAGTTCTTC

d_call: NA
v_call: TRBV15
clone_size: few
cdr3_length: 16
j_call: TRBJ1-3
cdr3_aa: CATSREFIRSGNTIYF
cdr3_nt: TGTGCCACCAGCAGGGAGTTCATTAGATCTGGAAACACCATATATTTT

d_call: NA
v_call: TRBV18
clone_size: NA
cdr3_length: 15
j_call: TRBJ1-2
cdr3_aa: CASSDLGGTHYGYTF
cdr3_nt: TGTGCCAGCTCGGACTTGGGAGGGACTCACTATGGCTACACCTTC

d_call: TRBD2
v_call: TRBV4-2
clone_size: NA
cdr3_length: 18
j_call: TRBJ2-1
cdr3_aa: CASSPLRTSGGKGHEQFF
cdr3_nt: TGTGCCAGCAGCCCTTTGAGGACTAGCGGGGGTAAGGGTCACGAGCAGTTCTTC

d_call: TRBD1
v_call: TRBV18
clone_size: NA
cdr3_length: 16
j_call: TRBJ1-5
cdr3_aa: CASSPSGQGRNQPQHF
cdr3_nt: TGTGCCAGCTCACCATCCGGACAGGGTCGGAATCAGCCCCAGCATTTT

d_call: NA
v_call: TRBV6-8
clone_size: NA
cdr3_length: 14
j_call: TRBJ2-3
cdr3_aa: CASSPRTGTDTQYF
cdr3_nt: TGTGCCAGCAGCCCTCGGACAGGCACAGATACGCAGTATTTT

d_call: NA
v_call: TRBV29-1
clone_size: NA
cdr3_length: 13
j_call: TRBJ2-7
cdr3_aa: CSVEIDSPYEQYF
cdr3_nt: TGCAGCGTTGAGATAGACAGCCCCTACGAGCAGTACTTC

d_call: NA
v_call: TRBV5-1
clone_size: NA
cdr3_length: 14
j_call: TRBJ1-4
cdr3_aa: CASSLFGDNEKLFF
cdr3_nt: TGCGCCAGCAGCTTGTTCGGGGATAATGAAAAACTGTTTTTT

d_call: TRBD2
v_call: TRBV9
clone_size: NA
cdr3_length: 17
j_call: TRBJ2-1
cdr3_aa: CASSVEASGSSYNEQFF
cdr3_nt: TGTGCCAGCAGCGTAGAGGCTAGCGGAAGCTCCTACAATGAGCAGTTCTTC

d_call: NA
v_call: TRBV14
clone_size: NA
cdr3_length: 12
j_call: TRBJ2-7
cdr3_aa: CASSLDSSEQYF
cdr3_nt: TGTGCCAGCAGCCTTGACAGTTCCGAGCAGTACTTC

d_call: NA
v_call: TRBV2
clone_size: NA
cdr3_length: 12
j_call: TRBJ1-1
cdr3_aa: CASREDYTEAFF
cdr3_nt: TGTGCCAGCAGGGAGGATTACACTGAAGCTTTCTTT

d_call: TRBD2
v_call: TRBV19
clone_size: NA
cdr3_length: 15
j_call: TRBJ2-5
cdr3_aa: CASSGSGVLQETQYF
cdr3_nt: TGTGCCAGTAGCGGTAGCGGGGTCCTCCAAGAGACCCAGTACTTC

d_call: TRBD1
v_call: TRBV5-1
clone_size: NA
cdr3_length: 14
j_call: TRBJ1-6
cdr3_aa: CASCNGQGGSPLHF
cdr3_nt: TGCGCCAGCTGTAATGGACAGGGAGGTTCACCCCTCCACTTT

d_call: TRBD1
v_call: TRBV7-2
clone_size: NA
cdr3_length: 16
j_call: TRBJ2-7
cdr3_aa: CASSNYYRTGNYEQYF
cdr3_nt: TGTGCCAGCAGCAATTACTACCGGACAGGGAATTACGAGCAGTACTTC

d_call: NA
v_call: TRBV12-3/TRBV12-4
clone_size: NA
cdr3_length: 13
j_call: TRBJ2-1
cdr3_aa: CASLRETYNEQFF
cdr3_nt: TGTGCCAGCCTCAGGGAAACCTACAATGAGCAGTTCTTC

d_call: NA
v_call: TRBV5-1
clone_size: NA
cdr3_length: 13
j_call: TRBJ2-7
cdr3_aa: CASSADDGYEQYF
cdr3_nt: TGCGCCAGCAGCGCGGATGACGGTTACGAGCAGTACTTC

d_call: TRBD1
v_call: TRBV19
clone_size: few
cdr3_length: 18
j_call: TRBJ1-1
cdr3_aa: CASSIKRGQGIVGTEAFF
cdr3_nt: TGTGCCAGTAGTATAAAGAGGGGGCAGGGAATTGTGGGGACTGAAGCTTTCTTT

d_call: NA
v_call: TRBV10-3
clone_size: NA
cdr3_length: 14
j_call: TRBJ2-1
cdr3_aa: CAISVNGGYNEQFF
cdr3_nt: TGTGCCATCAGTGTAAACGGGGGCTACAATGAGCAGTTCTTC

d_call: NA
v_call: TRBV3-1/TRBV3-2
clone_size: NA
cdr3_length: 14
j_call: TRBJ1-2
cdr3_aa: CASSQALSVLTYTF
cdr3_nt: TGTGCCAGCAGCCAAGCGCTCAGCGTCCTAACTTACACCTTC

d_call: TRBD1
v_call: TRBV6-5
clone_size: NA
cdr3_length: 15
j_call: TRBJ2-7
cdr3_aa: CASSPGTGGTYEQYF
cdr3_nt: TGTGCCAGCAGCCCCGGGACAGGGGGAACTTACGAGCAGTACTTC

d_call: NA
v_call: TRBV5-4
clone_size: NA
cdr3_length: 15
j_call: TRBJ1-3
cdr3_aa: CASSLAPGVGNTIYF
cdr3_nt: TGTGCCAGCAGCTTGGCTCCGGGGGTTGGAAACACCATATATTTT

d_call: NA
v_call: TRBV3-1/TRBV3-2
clone_size: few
cdr3_length: 13
j_call: TRBJ1-4
cdr3_aa: CASSPSLHEKLFF
cdr3_nt: TGTGCCAGCAGCCCCTCACTCCATGAAAAACTGTTTTTT

d_call: NA
v_call: TRBV5-1
clone_size: once
cdr3_length: 17
j_call: TRBJ1-4
cdr3_aa: CASSLAGATATNEKLFF
cdr3_nt: TGCGCCAGCAGCTTGGCAGGGGCTACGGCAACTAATGAAAAACTGTTTTTT

d_call: TRBD2
v_call: TRBV5-1
clone_size: NA
cdr3_length: 14
j_call: TRBJ2-7
cdr3_aa: CASSLGLATYEQYF
cdr3_nt: TGCGCCAGCAGCTTGGGACTAGCGACCTACGAGCAGTACTTC

d_call: NA
v_call: TRBV12-3/TRBV12-4
clone_size: NA
cdr3_length: 13
j_call: TRBJ1-1
cdr3_aa: CASTKTTGTEAFF
cdr3_nt: TGTGCCAGCACAAAGACGACAGGCACTGAAGCTTTCTTT

d_call: NA
v_call: TRBV19
clone_size: NA
cdr3_length: 12
j_call: TRBJ1-3
cdr3_aa: CASSGKGNTIYF
cdr3_nt: TGTGCCAGCTCAGGGAAAGGAAACACCATATATTTT

d_call: TRBD1
v_call: TRBV24-1
clone_size: few
cdr3_length: 14
j_call: TRBJ2-1
cdr3_aa: CATSDSTGSNEQFF
cdr3_nt: TGTGCCACCAGTGACTCGACAGGGTCAAATGAGCAGTTCTTC